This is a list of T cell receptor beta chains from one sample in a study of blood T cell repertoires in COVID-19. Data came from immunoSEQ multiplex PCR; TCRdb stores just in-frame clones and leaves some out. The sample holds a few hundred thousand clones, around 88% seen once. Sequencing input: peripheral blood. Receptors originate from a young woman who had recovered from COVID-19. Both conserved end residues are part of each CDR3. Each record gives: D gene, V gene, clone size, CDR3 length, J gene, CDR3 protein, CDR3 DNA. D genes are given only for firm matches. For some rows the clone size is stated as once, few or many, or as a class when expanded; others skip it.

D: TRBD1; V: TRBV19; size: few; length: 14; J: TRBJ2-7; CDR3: CASSTDRASYEQYF; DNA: TGTGCCAGTAGCACGGACAGGGCTTCCTACGAGCAGTACTTC
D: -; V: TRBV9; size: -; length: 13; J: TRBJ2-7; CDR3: CASSAGQQYEQYF; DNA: TGTGCCAGCAGTGCGGGACAGCAATACGAGCAGTACTTC
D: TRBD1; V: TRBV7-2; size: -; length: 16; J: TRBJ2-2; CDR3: CASSLVGGTGGVELFF; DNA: TGTGCCAGCAGCTTAGTTGGAGGGACAGGGGGCGTGGAGCTGTTTTTT
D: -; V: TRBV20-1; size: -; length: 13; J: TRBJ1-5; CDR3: CSASRTFNQPQHF; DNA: TGCAGTGCTAGTAGGACTTTCAATCAGCCCCAGCATTTT
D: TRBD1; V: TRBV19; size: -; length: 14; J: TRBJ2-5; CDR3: CASSVTGRGETQYF; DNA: TGTGCCAGTAGTGTGACAGGGAGAGGAGAGACCCAGTACTTC
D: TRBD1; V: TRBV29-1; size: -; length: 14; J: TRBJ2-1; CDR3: CSVCPGTGVDEQFF; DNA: TGCAGCGTTTGTCCCGGGACAGGGGTCGATGAGCAGTTCTTC
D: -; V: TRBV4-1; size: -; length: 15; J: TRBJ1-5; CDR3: CASSQDIQGRQPQHF; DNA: TGCGCCAGCAGCCAAGATATTCAGGGTAGGCAGCCCCAGCATTTT
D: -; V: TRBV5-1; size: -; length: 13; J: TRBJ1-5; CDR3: CASSLAGDQPQHF; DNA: TGCGCCAGCAGCTTGGCGGGGGATCAGCCCCAGCATTTT
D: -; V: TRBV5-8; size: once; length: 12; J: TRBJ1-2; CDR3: CASSFGQHGYTF; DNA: TGTGCCAGCAGCTTTGGACAGCATGGCTACACCTTC
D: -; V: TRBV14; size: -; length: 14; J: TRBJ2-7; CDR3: CASSRRRASNEQYF; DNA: TGTGCCAGCAGCCGAAGGAGGGCTAGTAACGAGCAGTACTTC
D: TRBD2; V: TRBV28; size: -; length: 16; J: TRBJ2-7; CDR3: CASSSGTSGGRHEQYF; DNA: TGTGCCAGCAGTTCCGGGACTAGCGGGGGTCGGCACGAGCAGTACTTC
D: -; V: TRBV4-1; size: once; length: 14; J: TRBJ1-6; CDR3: CASSQVAVSASLHF; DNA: TGCGCCAGCAGCCAAGTTGCGGTGTCGGCGTCCCTCCACTTT
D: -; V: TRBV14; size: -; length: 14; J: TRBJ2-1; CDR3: CASSQSRASLEQFF; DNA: TGTGCCAGCAGCCAATCCAGGGCGAGCCTAGAGCAGTTCTTC
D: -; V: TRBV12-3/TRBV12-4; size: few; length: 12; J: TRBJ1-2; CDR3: CASSPTWQGYTF; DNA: TGTGCCAGCAGCCCAACATGGCAGGGCTACACCTTC
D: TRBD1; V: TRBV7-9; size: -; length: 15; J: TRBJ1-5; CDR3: CASSPSGTDYQPQHF; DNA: TGTGCCAGCAGCCCCTCCGGGACAGATTATCAGCCCCAGCATTTT
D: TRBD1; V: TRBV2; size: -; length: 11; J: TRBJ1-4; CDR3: CASRRDSRLFF; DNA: TGTGCCAGCCGAAGGGACAGTCGACTGTTTTTT
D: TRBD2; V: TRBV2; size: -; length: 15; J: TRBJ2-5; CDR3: CASSASGGGRETQYF; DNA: TGTGCCAGCAGTGCCAGCGGGGGTGGAAGGGAGACCCAGTACTTC
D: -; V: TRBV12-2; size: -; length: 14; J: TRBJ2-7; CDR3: CASRFHKGTYEQYF; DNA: TGTGCAAGTCGCTTCCACAAGGGGACTTACGAGCAGTACTTC
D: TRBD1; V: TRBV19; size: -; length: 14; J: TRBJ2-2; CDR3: CASSTDRGVGELFF; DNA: TGTGCCAGTAGTACCGACAGGGGGGTCGGGGAGCTGTTTTTT
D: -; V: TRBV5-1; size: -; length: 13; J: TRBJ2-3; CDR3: CASSTTGGDTQYF; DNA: TGCGCCAGCAGCACCACCGGTGGAGATACGCAGTATTTT
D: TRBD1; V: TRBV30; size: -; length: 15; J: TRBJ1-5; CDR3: CAWSVGLTGSQPQHF; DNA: TGTGCCTGGAGTGTAGGGTTGACAGGGAGCCAGCCCCAGCATTTT
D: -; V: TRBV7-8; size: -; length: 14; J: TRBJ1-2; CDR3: CASSNDRSNYGYTF; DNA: TGTGCCAGCAGCAATGACAGGTCTAACTATGGCTACACCTTC
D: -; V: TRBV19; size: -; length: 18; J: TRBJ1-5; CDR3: CARLSRDTSIDSNQPQHF; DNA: TGTGCCAGACTAAGCCGGGACACATCAATCGATAGCAATCAGCCCCAGCATTTT
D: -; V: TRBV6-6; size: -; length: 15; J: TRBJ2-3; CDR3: CASSPATGGSDTQYF; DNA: TGTGCCAGCAGTCCCGCGACGGGGGGCTCAGATACGCAGTATTTT
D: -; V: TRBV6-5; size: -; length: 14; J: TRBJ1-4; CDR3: CASGYRTTNEKLFF; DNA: TGTGCCAGCGGCTACAGGACAACTAATGAAAAACTGTTTTTT
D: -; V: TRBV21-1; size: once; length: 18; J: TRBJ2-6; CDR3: CASSKFAGAGSGANVLTF; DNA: TGTGCCAGCAGCAAATTTGCAGGGGCTGGCTCTGGGGCCAACGTCCTGACTTTC
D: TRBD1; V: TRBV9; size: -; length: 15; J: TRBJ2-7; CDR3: CASSVETGFGYEQYF; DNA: TGTGCCAGCAGCGTAGAGACAGGGTTTGGGTACGAGCAGTACTTC
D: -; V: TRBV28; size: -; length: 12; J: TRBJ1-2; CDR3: CASSYEGSGYTF; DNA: TGTGCCAGCAGTTATGAGGGTAGTGGCTACACCTTC
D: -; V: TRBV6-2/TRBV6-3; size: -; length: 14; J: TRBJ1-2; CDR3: CASSTRGFDYGYTF; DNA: TGTGCCAGCAGCACCAGGGGATTCGACTATGGCTACACCTTC
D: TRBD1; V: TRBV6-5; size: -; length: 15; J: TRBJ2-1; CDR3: CASSYTWTGDNEQFF; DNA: TGTGCCAGCAGTTACACCTGGACAGGGGACAATGAGCAGTTCTTC
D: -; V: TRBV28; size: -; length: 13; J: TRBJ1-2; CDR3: CASSLTGGNGYTF; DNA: TGTGCCAGCAGTTTAACAGGTGGTAATGGCTACACCTTC
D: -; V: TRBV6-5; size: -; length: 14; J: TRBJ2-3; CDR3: CASSNRQGLDTQYF; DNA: TGTGCCAGCAGCAATCGGCAGGGGTTAGATACGCAGTATTTT
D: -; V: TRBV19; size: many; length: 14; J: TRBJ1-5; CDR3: CASSIPGADQPQHF; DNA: TGTGCCAGTAGTATCCCTGGGGCAGATCAGCCCCAGCATTTT
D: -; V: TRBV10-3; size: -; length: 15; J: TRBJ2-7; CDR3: CAISESYGASYEQYF; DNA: TGTGCCATCAGTGAGTCGTACGGAGCCTCCTACGAGCAGTACTTC
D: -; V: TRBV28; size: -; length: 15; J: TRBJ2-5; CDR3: CASSFSERHQETQYF; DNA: TGTGCCAGCAGTTTCTCGGAGCGCCACCAAGAGACCCAGTACTTC
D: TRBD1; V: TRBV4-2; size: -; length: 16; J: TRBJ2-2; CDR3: CASSQVQGQGSGELFF; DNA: TGTGCCAGCAGCCAAGTTCAGGGACAGGGAAGCGGGGAGCTGTTTTTT
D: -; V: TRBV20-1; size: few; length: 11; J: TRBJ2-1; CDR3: CSPGMGDEQFF; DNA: TGCAGTCCCGGAATGGGCGATGAGCAGTTCTTC
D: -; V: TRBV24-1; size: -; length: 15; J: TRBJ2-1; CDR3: CATSDPDSTYNEQFF; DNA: TGTGCCACCAGTGACCCGGACAGCACCTACAATGAGCAGTTCTTC
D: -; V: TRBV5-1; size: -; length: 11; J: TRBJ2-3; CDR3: CASSFEGTQYF; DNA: TGCGCCAGCAGCTTCGAGGGTACGCAGTATTTT
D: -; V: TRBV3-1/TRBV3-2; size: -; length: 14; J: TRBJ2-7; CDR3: CASSQLDTYYEQYF; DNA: TGTGCCAGCAGCCAATTGGACACCTACTACGAGCAGTACTTC
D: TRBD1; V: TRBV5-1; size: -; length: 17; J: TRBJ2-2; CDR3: CASSFFLGQGRAGELFF; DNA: TGCGCCAGCAGCTTTTTCCTGGGACAGGGACGGGCCGGGGAGCTGTTTTTT